This is a list of T cell receptor beta chains from one sample in a study of technical replicates of blood from a few donors. Assay used: immunoSEQ multiplex PCR; TCRdb lists only in-frame clones, some missing. The sample consists of 55,000 to 75,000 clones, 90% to 95% of them appearing once. Specimen: PBMCs. The receptor set was obtained from a human donor in good health. Some clones in this sample may be carry-over from other donors' samples. CDR3s include the opening cysteine and the closing phenylalanine or tryptophan. Rows give clone size only sometimes, using once, few, many, or a class for an expanded clone.

cdr3_aa cdr3_length clone_size j_call v_call
CASSLDDGAETQYF 14 - TRBJ2-5 TRBV5-4
CASSLAPTAGGYTF 14 - TRBJ1-2 TRBV7-2
CSAAGDTEAFF 11 - TRBJ1-1 TRBV20-1
CASSYSGGSGNTIYF 15 - TRBJ1-3 TRBV6-5
CASSLHGEGAFF 12 - TRBJ1-1 TRBV5-1
CSVVGTGGAHTEAFF 15 - TRBJ1-1 TRBV29-1
CATESGVRYGYTF 13 once TRBJ1-2 TRBV7-9
CASSLGLGGQETQYF 15 once TRBJ2-5 TRBV13
CASSFGRADQGGYTF 15 - TRBJ1-2 TRBV7-2
CATSREYVRLSTDTQYF 17 - TRBJ2-3 TRBV15
CASSSGLAGDSYEQYF 16 - TRBJ2-7 TRBV6-6
CASSRHESGNTGELFF 16 - TRBJ2-2 TRBV4-3
CASIQGLNTGELFF 14 - TRBJ2-2 TRBV7-2
CASSDTLIGRKNTEAFF 17 - TRBJ1-1 TRBV6-4
CASSRERGQENSPLHF 16 once TRBJ1-6 TRBV21-1
CASSFSSAPKQFF 13 once TRBJ2-1 TRBV27
CASSIKTGPPYF 12 - TRBJ2-5 TRBV19
CASSFYIGADTQYF 14 - TRBJ2-3 TRBV7-2
CASSFYQGSADTQYF 15 - TRBJ2-3 TRBV5-6
CASSFWDFYQETQYF 15 - TRBJ2-5 TRBV7-9